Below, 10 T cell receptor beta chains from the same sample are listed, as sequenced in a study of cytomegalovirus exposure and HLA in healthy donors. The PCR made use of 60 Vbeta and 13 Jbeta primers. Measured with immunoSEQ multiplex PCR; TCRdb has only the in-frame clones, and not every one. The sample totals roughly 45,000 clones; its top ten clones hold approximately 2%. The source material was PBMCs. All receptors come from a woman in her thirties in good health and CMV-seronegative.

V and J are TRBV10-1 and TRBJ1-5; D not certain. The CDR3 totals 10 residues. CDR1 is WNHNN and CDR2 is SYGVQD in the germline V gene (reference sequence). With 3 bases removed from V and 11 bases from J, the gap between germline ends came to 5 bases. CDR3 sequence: CASSDGAQHF. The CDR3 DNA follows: TGCGCCAGCAGTGACGGGGCCCAGCATTTT.

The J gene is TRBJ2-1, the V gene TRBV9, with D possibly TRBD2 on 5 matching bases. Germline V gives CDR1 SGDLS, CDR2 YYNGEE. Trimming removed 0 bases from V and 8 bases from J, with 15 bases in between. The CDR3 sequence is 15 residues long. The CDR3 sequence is CASSVGSEGRDEQFF. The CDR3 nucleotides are TGTGCCAGCAGCGTAGGATCCGAAGGGCGGGATGAGCAGTTCTTC.

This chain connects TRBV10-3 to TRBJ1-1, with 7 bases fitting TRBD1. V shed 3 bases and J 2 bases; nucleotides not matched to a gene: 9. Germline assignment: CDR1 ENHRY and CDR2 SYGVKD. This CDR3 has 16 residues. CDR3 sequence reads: CAISETPWDSNTEAFF. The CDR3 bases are TGTGCCATCAGTGAAACCCCGTGGGACAGCAACACTGAAGCTTTCTTT.

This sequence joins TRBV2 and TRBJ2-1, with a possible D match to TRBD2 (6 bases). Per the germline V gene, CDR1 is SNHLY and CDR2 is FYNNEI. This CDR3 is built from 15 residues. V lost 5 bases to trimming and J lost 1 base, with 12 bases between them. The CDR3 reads CASSKNSGSYNEQFF. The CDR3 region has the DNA TGTGCCAGCAGTAAGAATAGCGGTTCCTACAATGAGCAGTTCTTC.

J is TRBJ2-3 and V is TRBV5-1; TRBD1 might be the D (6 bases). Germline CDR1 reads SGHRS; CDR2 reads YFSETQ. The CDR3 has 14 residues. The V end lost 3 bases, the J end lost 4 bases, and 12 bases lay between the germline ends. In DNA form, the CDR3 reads TGCGCCAGCAGCTCAAGACAGGCGTCAGATACGCAGTATTTT. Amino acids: CASSSRQASDTQYF. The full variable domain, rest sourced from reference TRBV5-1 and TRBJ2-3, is KAGVTQTPRYLIKTRGQQVTLSCSPISGHRSVSWYQQTPGQGLQFLFEYFSETQRNKGNFPGRFSGRQFSNSRSEMNVSTLELGDSALYLCASSSRQASDTQYFGPGTRLTVL.

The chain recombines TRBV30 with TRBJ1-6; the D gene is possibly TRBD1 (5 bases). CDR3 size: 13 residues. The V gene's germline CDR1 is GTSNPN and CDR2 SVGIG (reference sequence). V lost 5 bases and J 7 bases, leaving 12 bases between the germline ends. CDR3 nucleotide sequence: TGTGCCTGGGCCAGGGAAATGAATTCACCCCTCCACTTT. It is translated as CAWAREMNSPLHF.

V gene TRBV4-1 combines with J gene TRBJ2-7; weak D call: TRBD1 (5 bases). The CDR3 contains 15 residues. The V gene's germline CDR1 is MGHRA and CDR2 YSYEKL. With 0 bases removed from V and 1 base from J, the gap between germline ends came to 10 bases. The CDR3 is CASSQEGLGSYEQYF. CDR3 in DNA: TGCGCCAGCAGCCAAGAGGGGCTAGGATCCTACGAGCAGTACTTC.

The CDR3 here is CASSMASGGPDTQYF. DNA for the CDR3: TGTGCCAGCTCAATGGCCAGCGGGGGCCCAGATACGCAGTATTTT. The J gene is TRBJ2-3, the V gene TRBV28; 8 bases match TRBD2. Germline CDR1 and CDR2: MDHEN and SYDVKM. V trimming: 8 bases; J trimming: 4 bases; junction bases outside the gene matches: 11. The CDR3 extends over 15 amino acids.

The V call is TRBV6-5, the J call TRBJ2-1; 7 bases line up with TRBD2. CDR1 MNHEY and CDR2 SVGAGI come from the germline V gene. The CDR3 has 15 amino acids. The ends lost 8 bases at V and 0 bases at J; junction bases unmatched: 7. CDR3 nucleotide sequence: TGTGCCAGCGGGGGGGGAGGGAGCTCCTACAATGAGCAGTTCTTC. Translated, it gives CASGGGGSSYNEQFF.

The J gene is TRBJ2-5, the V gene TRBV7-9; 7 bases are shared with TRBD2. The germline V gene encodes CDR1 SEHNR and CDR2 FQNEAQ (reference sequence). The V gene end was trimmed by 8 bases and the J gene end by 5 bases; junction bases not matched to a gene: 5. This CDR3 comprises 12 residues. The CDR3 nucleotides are TGTGCCAGCGGAGCGGGATTGGAGACCCAGTACTTC. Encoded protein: CASGAGLETQYF.